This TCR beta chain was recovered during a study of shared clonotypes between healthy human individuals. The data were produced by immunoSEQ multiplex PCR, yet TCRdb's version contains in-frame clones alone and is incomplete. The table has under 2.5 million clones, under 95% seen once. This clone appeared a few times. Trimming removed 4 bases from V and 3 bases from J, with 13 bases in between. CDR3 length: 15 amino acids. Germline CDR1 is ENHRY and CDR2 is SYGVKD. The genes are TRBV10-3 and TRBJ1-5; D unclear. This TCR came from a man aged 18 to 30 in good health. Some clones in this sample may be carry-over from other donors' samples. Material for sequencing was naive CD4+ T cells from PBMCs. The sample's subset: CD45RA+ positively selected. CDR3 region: CAISVGPRDNQPQHF. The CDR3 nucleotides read TGTGCCATCAGTGTGGGCCCCCGGGACAATCAGCCCCAGCATTTT.